Sequencing of this T cell receptor (beta chain) was carried out in a study of blood T cell repertoires in COVID-19. Clones were sequenced by immunoSEQ multiplex PCR, and TCRdb holds only the in-frame ones, with some missing. The table records around 360,000 clones, over 75% of them present only once. Trimming removed 5 bases from V and 5 bases from J; junction bases left unmatched: 14. CDR1 and CDR2 from the germline V gene are SGHNT and YYREEE (reference sequence). CDR3 size: 16 residues. The Seattle site enrolled patients during active infection and followed them longitudinally. The TCR comes from a woman between 25 and 40 years old with COVID-19, enrolled during active disease. The sequenced sample was peripheral blood. This chain uses TRBV5-4 with TRBJ2-5, with 8 bases identical to TRBD1. CDR3 nucleotides: TGTGCCAGCAGTCTATTCGGGGACAGGAGGGGGGAGACCCAGTACTTC. Its translation is CASSLFGDRRGETQYF.